The clone carrying this T cell receptor (delta chain) occurred a few times. An end of the junction does not agree with germline; a read error may underlie this. The data were obtained in a study of human gamma delta and Vdelta1 T cells. TCRdb ran CATT on the PCR reads. The sample contains several thousand delta-chain clones, 24% of which appear only once. The CDR3 totals 24 residues. The germline gives CDR1 TSWWSYY, CDR2 QGS. The receptor comes from a human donor in good health. J is TRDJ1 and V is TRDV1; 10 bases fit TRDD3. Specimen: naive CD27+ Vdelta1 gamma-delta T cells from blood. CDR3 bases: TGTGCTCTTGGGGAATCACCTGGAATGGTTCCGAGCCCGTACGTACTGGGGGATCCGTGGGCCCTCATCTTC. Its protein is CALGESPGMVPSPYVLGDPWALIF.